The 29 T cell receptor beta chains below all came from one sample that was sequenced in a study of T cells in Graves' hyperthyroidism and ophthalmopathy. RNA transcripts provided the source from which TCR beta CDR3 regions were amplified. Initially, a first-round RT-PCR of the TCR CDR3 employed the HTBI primer set. From the multiplex PCR reads, TCRdb called clonotypes with MiXCR, one entry per CDR3 protein. The sample records a few hundred thousand distinct CDR3 sequences, 15% to 20% being singletons. The specimen sequenced was blood. Receptors originate from a woman in her late teens or twenties with Graves' ophthalmopathy.

This clonotype has at least ten counts. This chain uses TRBV6-2 or TRBV6-3 with TRBJ2-2; D tentatively reads TRBD1 or TRBD2 (6 bases each). The germline gives CDR1 MNHEY, CDR2 SVGEGT. The germline V and J ends were trimmed by 7 bases and 5 bases, with 17 bases remaining between them. CDR3 length: 15 residues. As DNA, the CDR3 is TGTGCCAGCATCAATGGGGGGCCGGTGACCGGGGAGCTGTTTTTT. It codes for CASINGGPVTGELFF.

Comment on this clonotype: At one end, the junction sequence differs from germline, possibly due to a read error. The gene calls are TRBV3-1 and TRBJ1-1; the D gene is possibly TRBD1 (6 bases). There are 14 residues in the CDR3. Germline V gene sequence: CDR1 LGHDT, CDR2 YNNKEL (reference sequence). The CDR3 coding sequence is TGTACCAGCAGCCAAGGACAGAAGGGATCTGAAGCTTTCTTT. This encodes CTSSQGQKGSEAFF.

This clonotype was seen repeatedly, ten times or more. The rearrangement joins TRBV7-8 to TRBJ2-7, with 7 bases lining up with TRBD2. The junction had 7 bases not matched to a gene; V was cut back by 7 bases and J by 1 base. Germline V gene lookup returns CDR1 SGHVS and CDR2 FQNEAQ. This CDR3 has 14 amino acids. CDR3 nucleotides: TGTGCCAGCAATCTGGGGGACTATTCCTACGAGCAGTACTTC. Residues: CASNLGDYSYEQYF.

In this sample, this clonotype turned up many times. The V and J genes are TRBV27 and TRBJ2-1; tentative D call: TRBD2 (5 bases). The germline CDR1 and CDR2 sequences are MNHEY and SMNVEV (reference sequence). The CDR3 is 14 amino acids. Trimming shortened V by 3 bases and J by 6 bases, and 12 bases separated the two germline ends. DNA of the CDR3: TGTGCCAGCAGTTTGAGGGTAGCAAGCAATGAGCAGTTCTTC. Translating it yields CASSLRVASNEQFF.

The table lists this clonotype with many counts. The J gene is TRBJ2-1, the V gene TRBV5-1; 10 nucleotides line up with TRBD2. J lost 5 bases, V lost 4 bases, and 6 bases had no gene match. This CDR3 spans 15 amino acids. CDR1 and CDR2 (germline): SGHRS, YFSETQ. This CDR3 is CASSLLGTSDNEQFF. CDR3 nucleotide sequence: TGCGCCAGCAGCCTGCTAGGGACTAGCGACAATGAGCAGTTCTTC.

This clonotype has only a few counts. CDR3 sequence reads: CAWSPDSRQGAQFF. The DNA of the CDR3 is TGTGCCTGGAGCCCGGATTCGCGCCAGGGGGCGCAGTTCTTC. This chain uses TRBV30 with TRBJ2-1, with TRBD1 matching 8 bases. V shed 3 bases, J shed 12 bases, and the junction held 13 bases outside the gene matches. CDR3 length: 14 amino acids. Germline V gene data show CDR1 as GTSNPN and CDR2 as SVGIG (reference sequence). Complete variable domain (other parts from reference TRBV30 and TRBJ2-1): SQTIHQWPATLVQPVGSPLSLECTVEGTSNPNLYWYRQAAGRGLQLLFYSVGIGQISSEVPQNLSASRPQDRQFILSSKKLLLSDSGFYLCAWSPDSRQGAQFFGPGTRLTVL.

This clonotype was seen many times. V usage is TRBV20-1 and J usage is TRBJ2-3; D ambiguous. V lost 6 bases to trimming and J lost 5 bases, with 12 bases between them. The length of the CDR3 is 12 residues. In germline, CDR1 is DFQATT, CDR2 SNEGSKA (reference sequence). CDR3: CSADPFGDTQYF. DNA of the CDR3: TGCAGTGCGGACCCTTTCGGAGATACGCAGTATTTT.

The rearrangement uses TRBV7-2 and TRBJ2-4; a weak D match, TRBD1 (6 bases). CDR1 SGHTA and CDR2 FQGNSA come from the germline V gene. Trimming left V 3 bases short and J 9 bases short, with 12 bases between. The CDR3 spans 13 residues. This chain's CDR3 is CASSLGSGAIQYF. In DNA form, the CDR3 reads TGTGCCAGCAGCTTGGGATCAGGGGCCATTCAGTACTTC.

As regards this clonotype: This may be a read error, as it is one base from a much larger clone. The chain has TRBV12-3 or TRBV12-4 and TRBJ2-5, with 7 bases aligning to TRBD1. The CDR3 extends over 14 amino acids. Trimming at V came to 7 bases and at J to 13 bases, leaving 18 bases not matched to a gene. CDR3 amino acids: CASTLGSAGGPRYF. CDR3 DNA: TGTGCCAGCACCTTGGGTTCCGCAGGGGGACCCCGGTACTTC.

This clonotype was picked up one time. The V call is TRBV28, the J call TRBJ2-1; TRBD2 aligns across 9 bases. CDR3 length equals 14 residues. Per germline, CDR1 MDHEN and CDR2 SYDVKM. The V and J ends lost 7 bases and 4 bases, in that order; junction bases with no gene match: 5. The CDR3 loop is CASTSSGEYNEQFF. Written as DNA, the CDR3 is TGTGCCAGCACCTCTAGCGGGGAATACAATGAGCAGTTCTTC.

This clonotype came up a few times. The chain combines TRBV14 with TRBJ2-5, with D unclear. The CDR3 length is 14 residues. V was cut by 0 bases and J by 0 bases, with 5 bases left in between. The germline gives CDR1 SGHDN, CDR2 FVKESK. In DNA, the CDR3 is TGTGCCAGCAGCCAAGATACTAACCAAGAGACCCAGTACTTC. Its translation: CASSQDTNQETQYF.

This clonotype came up many times. V and J are TRBV2 and TRBJ1-1; 7 positions match TRBD1. After removal of 5 bases from V and 7 bases from J, the junction contained 4 bases not matched to a gene. There are 12 residues in the CDR3. CDR1 and CDR2 (germline): SNHLY, FYNNEI. CDR3 bases: TGTGCCAGCAGTACGACAGGGATTGAAGCTTTCTTT. Its protein product is CASSTTGIEAFF. Full variable domain (missing parts from reference TRBV2 and TRBJ1-1): EPEVTQTPSHQVTQMGQEVILRCVPISNHLYFYWYRQILGQKVEFLVSFYNNEISEKSEIFDDQFSVERPDGSNFTLKIRSTKLEDSAMYFCASSTTGIEAFFGQGTRLTVV.

This clonotype was detected only a few times. The chain has TRBV9 and TRBJ2-1; 9 bases fit TRBD2. CDR3 length: 17 residues. CDR1 is SGDLS, CDR2 YYNGEE, per germline. J was trimmed by 3 bases and V by 0 bases; bases with no gene match: 7. CDR3 nucleotides: TGTGCCAGCAGCGTAGCGGTGGCGGGGGGGAACTACAATGAGCAGTTCTTC. Translation: CASSVAVAGGNYNEQFF.

This clonotype was observed once. This chain links TRBV12-3 or TRBV12-4 with TRBJ1-1; a possible D gene is TRBD1 (5 bases). V was cut by 5 bases and J by 3 bases, with 16 bases left in between. The CDR3 is 15 residues long. The CDR3 DNA reads TGTGCCAGCAGTACCTTCAGGGTAGTGGACACTGAAGCTTTCTTT. It specifies CASSTFRVVDTEAFF.

This clonotype was counted only a few times. This chain connects TRBV20-1 to TRBJ2-6; D remains unclear. Germline-derived CDR1 and CDR2 are DFQATT and SNEGSKA (reference sequence). The CDR3 length is 18 residues. V lost 3 bases and J 0 bases, leaving 18 bases between the germline ends. Written as DNA, the CDR3 is TGCAGTGCTAGGATTCCCGGGCTGGCCCTCTCTGGGGCCAACGTCCTGACTTTC. This gives the protein CSARIPGLALSGANVLTF.

This clonotype was observed a handful of times. The chain recombines TRBV27 with TRBJ1-2; TRBD1 agrees at 10 bases. The CDR3 runs to 14 residues. In germline, CDR1 is MNHEY, CDR2 SMNVEV (reference sequence). The junction had 7 bases not matched to a gene; V was cut back by 5 bases and J by 7 bases. The DNA for the CDR3 is TGTGCCAGCAGTCTGACAGGGGGCGAAGGTGGCTACACCTTC. This codes for CASSLTGGEGGYTF.

This clonotype showed up many times. The gene calls are TRBV28 and TRBJ1-1, with D tentatively TRBD1 (5 bases). CDR1 and CDR2 (germline): MDHEN, SYDVKM. The V end lost 7 bases, the J end lost 1 base, and 13 bases lay between the germline ends. CDR3 length: 14 residues. Here the CDR3 reads CASKVGAKNTEAFF. CDR3 nucleotide sequence: TGTGCCAGCAAGGTCGGGGCAAAGAACACTGAAGCTTTCTTT.

This clonotype has more than one count but fewer than ten. This chain uses TRBV14 with TRBJ1-2, with TRBD1 as a possible D gene (5 bases). The ends were cut back, 4 bases at V and 5 bases at J, with 8 bases in the middle. CDR1 and CDR2 from the germline V gene are SGHDN and FVKESK. This CDR3 spans 12 amino acids. CDR3 in amino acids: CASSPDIYGYTF. The CDR3, as DNA: TGTGCCAGCAGCCCGGACATTTATGGCTACACCTTC.

This clonotype was seen many times. CDR3 in DNA: TGTGCCAGCAGTTTAGGGGGTTTGGGTCAAGAGACCCAGTACTTC. It specifies CASSLGGLGQETQYF. This chain links TRBV28 with TRBJ2-5, with D perhaps assigned TRBD1 or TRBD2 (5 bases each). The V and J ends lost 2 bases and 2 bases respectively, with 12 bases between them. The CDR3 runs 15 residues. Germline V gene data show CDR1 as MDHEN and CDR2 as SYDVKM.

The chain has TRBV6-1 and TRBJ2-1; 14 nucleotides agree with TRBD2. Germline values: CDR1 MNHNS, CDR2 SASEGT. The junction had 10 bases not matched to a gene; V was cut back by 5 bases and J by 4 bases. The length of the CDR3 is 18 residues. This CDR3 reads CASSPPGLAGVMYNEQFF. The CDR3 bases are TGTGCCAGCAGTCCCCCGGGACTAGCGGGGGTGATGTACAATGAGCAGTTCTTC.

At least ten counts were recorded for this clonotype. This chain uses TRBV20-1 with TRBJ2-7; TRBD2 is a possible D gene (7 bases). Looked up from germline, CDR1 is DFQATT and CDR2 is SNEGSKA (reference sequence). V lost 6 bases and J lost 2, with 20 bases in between. The CDR3 loop spans 15 amino acids. CDR3 DNA: TGCAGTGCGAGGGGGGGGTTCGGGGTAGCCTACGAGCAGTACTTC. Amino acid sequence: CSARGGFGVAYEQYF.

This clonotype has at least ten counts. The chain employs TRBV7-2 and TRBJ2-4; possible D gene TRBD2, 5 bases. Trimming removed 1 base from V and 7 bases from J, with 14 bases in between. The CDR3 contains 15 residues. The germline gives CDR1 SGHTA, CDR2 FQGNSA. CDR3 region: CASSLDPGYSNIQYF. The CDR3 bases are TGTGCCAGCAGCTTAGATCCGGGGTACAGTAACATTCAGTACTTC. Using reference TRBV7-2 and TRBJ2-4 for the parts outside the CDR3, the full variable domain is GAGVSQSPSNKVTEKGKDVELRCDPISGHTALYWYRQSLGQGLEFLIYFQGNSAPDKSGLPSDRFSAERTGGSVSTLTIQRTQQEDSAVYLCASSLDPGYSNIQYFGAGTRLSVL.

This clonotype has a count of ten or more. The chain carries TRBV5-1 and TRBJ1-1; possibly TRBD1 for D (6 bases). CDR1 and CDR2 from the germline V gene are SGHRS and YFSETQ. There are 15 residues in the CDR3. The ends were cut back, 2 bases at V and 3 bases at J, with 14 bases in the middle. The CDR3: CASSLWNREDTEAFF. The CDR3 nucleotides are TGCGCCAGCAGCTTATGGAACAGGGAGGACACTGAAGCTTTCTTT.

This clonotype was counted a few times. The chain has TRBV12-3 or TRBV12-4 and TRBJ2-2, with 10 bases that match TRBD1. J lost 2 bases, V lost 4 bases, and 4 bases had no gene match. The CDR3 runs 16 residues. CDR3 amino acids: CASSSRDRGNTGELFF. In DNA form, the CDR3 reads TGTGCCAGCAGTTCCCGGGACAGGGGAAACACCGGGGAGCTGTTTTTT.

This chain links TRBV19 with TRBJ1-5; no clear D gene. CDR3 length equals 14 residues. CDR1 and CDR2 from the germline V gene are LNHDA and SQIVND (reference sequence). The germline V and J ends were trimmed by 3 bases and 5 bases, with 11 bases remaining between them. The CDR3 region is CASSIVAEYQPQHF. The CDR3 nucleotides are TGTGCCAGTAGTATTGTGGCAGAATATCAGCCCCAGCATTTT.

In its sample, this clonotype was seen many times. This chain links TRBV20-1 with TRBJ2-7; 7 bases line up with TRBD1. This CDR3 spans 14 amino acids. V gave up 5 bases and J gave up 6 bases; unmatched junction bases: 13. Germline values: CDR1 DFQATT, CDR2 SNEGSKA (reference sequence). CDR3 nucleotides: TGCAGTGCTGAAGACAGGGCCCTTACCGGCGAGCAGTACTTC. Protein: CSAEDRALTGEQYF.

This clonotype was found many times. The V and J genes are TRBV28 and TRBJ2-7, with 9 bases lining up with TRBD1. With 8 bases clipped from V and 2 bases from J, the junction kept 4 bases outside the gene matches. The germline CDR1 and CDR2 sequences are MDHEN and SYDVKM. CDR3 length equals 13 residues. The CDR3 DNA sequence: TGTGCCAGCCACCGGGACAGGGCCTACGAGCAGTACTTC. Its protein product is CASHRDRAYEQYF.

This clonotype was picked up many times. The chain has TRBV28 and TRBJ1-6; TRBD1 matches at 8 bases. CDR1 and CDR2 from the germline V gene are MDHEN and SYDVKM. Unmatched junction bases numbered 3, after V lost 6 bases and J lost 11 bases. This CDR3 has 12 amino acids. The CDR3 region has the DNA TGTGCCAGCAGGTTACAGGGGGCACCCCTCCACTTT. It yields the protein CASRLQGAPLHF.

This clonotype has at least ten counts. V is TRBV20-1 and J is TRBJ2-1, with 8 bases lining up with TRBD1. V dropped 5 bases and J dropped 8; count of bases not matched to a gene: 2. This CDR3 comprises 11 residues. Germline CDR1 DFQATT, CDR2 SNEGSKA (reference sequence). The CDR3 DNA reads TGCAGTGCTGGACAGGGCCATGAGCAGTTCTTC. Its translation is CSAGQGHEQFF.